This TCR beta chain was found in a study of control samples from healthy donors and cancer patients. CDR1 is SGHRS, CDR2 YFSETQ, per germline. The CDR3 is 14 residues long. V was shortened by 3 bases and J by 3 bases, with 11 bases between the two germline ends. This table comes from immunoSEQ multiplex PCR, and its TCRdb copy is limited to in-frame clones, with some not included. Of tens of thousands of clones listed, roughly nine tenths are singletons. This chain joins TRBV5-1 and TRBJ2-3, with D maybe TRBD1 (5 bases). The clonotype was recovered from a middle-aged man with colorectal cancer. The sample taken for sequencing was PBMCs. The DNA of the CDR3 is TGCGCCAGCAGCTGGCAGGGAAGAACAGATACGCAGTATTTT. Protein product: CASSWQGRTDTQYF.